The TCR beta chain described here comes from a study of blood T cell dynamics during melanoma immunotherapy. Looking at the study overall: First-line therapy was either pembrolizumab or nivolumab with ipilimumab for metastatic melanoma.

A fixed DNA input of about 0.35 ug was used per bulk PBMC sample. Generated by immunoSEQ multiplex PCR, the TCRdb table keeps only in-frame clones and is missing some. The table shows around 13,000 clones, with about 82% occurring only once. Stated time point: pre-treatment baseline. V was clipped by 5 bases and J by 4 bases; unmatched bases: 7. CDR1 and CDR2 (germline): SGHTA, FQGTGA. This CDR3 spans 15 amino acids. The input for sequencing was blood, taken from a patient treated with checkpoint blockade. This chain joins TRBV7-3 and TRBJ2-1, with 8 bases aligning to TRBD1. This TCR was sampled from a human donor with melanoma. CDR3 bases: TGTGCCAGCAGCAGCGGACAGGGACCGTACAATGAGCAGTTCTTC. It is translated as CASSSGQGPYNEQFF. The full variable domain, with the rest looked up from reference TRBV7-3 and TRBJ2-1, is GAGVSQTPSNKVTEKGKYVELRCDPISGHTALYWYRQSLGQGPEFLIYFQGTGAADDSGLPNDRFFAVRPEGSVSTLKIQRTERGDSAVYLCASSSGQGPYNEQFFGPGTRLTVL.